The clone carrying this T cell receptor (beta chain) was detected once. Antigen: not known. The data belong to a study of cytomegalovirus exposure and HLA in healthy donors. Study-wide results and caveats: A reported reduction in N-insertions relative to the approximately 600-donor mean was seen in an Asian-associated ancestry cluster in a later analysis. The study flagged about 150 TCR beta chains as cytomegalovirus-associated. Excluded: some indistinguishable V segments such as TRBV6-2 and TRBV6-3.

CDR1 and CDR2 from the germline V gene are MDHEN and SYDVKM. With 5 bases removed from V and 0 bases from J, the gap between germline ends came to 13 bases. CDR3 length: 15 residues. 13 Jbeta primers and 60 Vbeta primers were used for the PCR. In the original processing: In a later analysis, the count reached tens of millions of unique TCR beta chains, with roughly 9.9 million shared. TCRdb's copy holds only in-frame clones and misses some; the assay was immunoSEQ multiplex PCR. V and J calls and clone size are as listed in that table; D and trimming were resolved from the DNA. The table records about 120,000 clones, roughly 70% of them present only once.

The sample was PBMCs. The chain links TRBV28 to TRBJ1-1; a possible D gene is TRBD1 (6 bases). The sequence was collected from a woman in her 50s in good health and CMV-seropositive. The CDR3 here is CASSPRGQLNTEAFF. The CDR3 DNA reads as TGTGCCAGCAGTCCTCGAGGACAGCTGAACACTGAAGCTTTCTTT.